Following are 7 T cell receptor beta chains from one sample sequenced in a study of technical replicates of blood from a few donors (dated by TCRdb to about 2017). Library preparation employed the immunoSEQ multiplex PCR assay. Drawn from immuneACCESS, this table holds only the in-frame rearrangements with V and J called that TCRdb kept. Clones are partly lost; checked studies trace under half to an unresolved V gene and leave the rest unexplained. Across this sample there are around 92,000 clones, with almost 96% seen only once. Clones ranked in the top ten supply about 0.23% of the sample. Sequenced sample: T cells isolated from PBMCs. The receptors were gathered from a human donor in good health.

This chain joins TRBV6-1 and TRBJ2-3; D possibly corresponds to TRBD2 (5 bases). Trimming removed 0 bases at V and 1 base at J, with 17 bases between. There are 18 residues in the CDR3. The germline CDR1 and CDR2 sequences are MNHNS and SASEGT. CDR3 protein: CASSEAGGAASGTDTQYF. CDR3 coding DNA: TGTGCCAGCAGTGAAGCAGGAGGAGCAGCGAGTGGCACAGATACGCAGTATTTT.

V gene TRBV19 combines with J gene TRBJ1-5; 7 bases fit TRBD1. Germline V gene data show CDR1 as LNHDA and CDR2 as SQIVND (reference sequence). Losses at the gene ends were 0 bases for V and 6 bases for J; bases not matched to a gene: 17. There are 19 residues in the CDR3. CDR3 sequence: CASSIERTRGPGGVQPQHF. CDR3 sequence (DNA): TGTGCCAGTAGTATAGAAAGGACAAGGGGGCCCGGCGGGGTTCAGCCCCAGCATTTT.

DNA for the CDR3: TGTGCCAGCAGTGACGGTGGACTGCCGGGAACCATATATTTT. Its translation is CASSDGGLPGTIYF. The gene calls are TRBV2 and TRBJ1-3; D call uncertain. Germline V gives CDR1 SNHLY, CDR2 FYNNEI. This CDR3 is built from 14 residues. Trimming stripped 3 bases from V and 10 bases from J, with 16 bases between.

The genes are TRBV29-1 and TRBJ2-7; 8 bases are shared with TRBD2. Germline V CDR1 and CDR2: SQVTM, ANQGSEA. This CDR3 region has 13 residues. Unmatched junction bases numbered 5, after V lost 5 bases and J lost 2 bases. CDR3 in amino acids: CSVRGGGTYEQYF. The DNA of the CDR3 is TGCAGCGTTCGGGGGGGCGGGACCTACGAGCAGTACTTC.

The chain carries TRBV18 and TRBJ1-1; a weak D match, TRBD1 (6 bases). The V gene lost 3 bases and the J gene lost 4 bases, with 12 bases spanning the gap. Germline loops: CDR1 KGHSH, CDR2 LQKENI. The CDR3 has 14 amino acids. The CDR3: CASSPMGATTEAFF. Here the CDR3 DNA reads TGTGCCAGCTCACCGATGGGGGCTACCACTGAAGCTTTCTTT.

The CDR3 loop is CASSTHRGPGYGYTF. The CDR3 region has the DNA TGTGCCAGCAGCACCCACAGGGGGCCGGGCTATGGCTACACCTTC. The V call is TRBV11-3, the J call TRBJ1-2, with 9 bases identical to TRBD1. The germline gives CDR1 SGHNT, CDR2 YENEEA. V was clipped by 5 bases and J by 4 bases; unmatched bases: 8. The CDR3 is made up of 15 amino acids.

The rearrangement joins TRBV18 to TRBJ2-5; a weak D match, TRBD2 (5 bases). Germline CDR1 KGHSH, CDR2 LQKENI. V was pared by 4 bases and J by 4 bases, with 10 bases between. This CDR3 contains 13 residues. The CDR3 DNA reads as TGTGCCAGCTCACGCCTGAGCGGAGAGACCCAGTACTTC. Translation: CASSRLSGETQYF.